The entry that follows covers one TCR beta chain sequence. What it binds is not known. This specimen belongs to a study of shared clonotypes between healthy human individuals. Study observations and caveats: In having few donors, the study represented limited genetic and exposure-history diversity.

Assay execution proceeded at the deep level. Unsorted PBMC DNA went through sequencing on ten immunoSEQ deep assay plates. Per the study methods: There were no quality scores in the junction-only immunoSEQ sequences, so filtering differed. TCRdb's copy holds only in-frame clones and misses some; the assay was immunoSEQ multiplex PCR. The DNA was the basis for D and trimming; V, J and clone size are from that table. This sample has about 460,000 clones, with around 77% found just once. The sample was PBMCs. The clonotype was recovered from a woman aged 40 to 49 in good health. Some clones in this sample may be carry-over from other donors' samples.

The CDR3 DNA reads TGTGCCAGCAGCATCCCGGGACCCGGGAGCGAGCAGTACTTC. Its protein product is CASSIPGPGSEQYF. The chain is built from TRBV11-2 and TRBJ2-7; D possibly corresponds to TRBD2 (6 bases). Germline CDR1 is SGHAT and CDR2 is FQNNGV. The V gene lost 5 bases and the J gene lost 6 bases, with 17 bases spanning the gap. There are 14 residues in the CDR3.